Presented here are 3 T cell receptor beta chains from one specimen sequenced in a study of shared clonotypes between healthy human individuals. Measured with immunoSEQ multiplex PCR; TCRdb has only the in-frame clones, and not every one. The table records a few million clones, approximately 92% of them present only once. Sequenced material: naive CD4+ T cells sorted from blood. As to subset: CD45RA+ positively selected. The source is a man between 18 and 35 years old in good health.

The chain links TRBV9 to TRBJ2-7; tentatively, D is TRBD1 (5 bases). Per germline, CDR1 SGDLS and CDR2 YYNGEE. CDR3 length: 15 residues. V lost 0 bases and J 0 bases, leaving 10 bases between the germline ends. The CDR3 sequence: CASSVDQGRSYEQYF. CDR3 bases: TGTGCCAGCAGCGTAGATCAGGGCCGCTCCTACGAGCAGTACTTC.

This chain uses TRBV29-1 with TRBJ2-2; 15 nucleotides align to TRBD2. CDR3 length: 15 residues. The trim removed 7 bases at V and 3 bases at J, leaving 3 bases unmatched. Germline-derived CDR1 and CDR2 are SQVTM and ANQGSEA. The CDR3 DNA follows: TGCAGCGCAGGACTAGCGGGAGGGTACACCGGGGAGCTGTTTTTT. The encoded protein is CSAGLAGGYTGELFF.

This CDR3 is CASSLVLASYNEQFF. The DNA of the CDR3 is TGTGCCAGCAGCTTGGTTCTAGCGTCCTACAATGAGCAGTTCTTC. The rearrangement joins TRBV5-4 to TRBJ2-1, with D tentatively TRBD2 (6 bases). Between the trimmed V and J ends, which lost 0 bases and 1 base, there was a span of 8 bases. This CDR3 is 15 amino acids long. CDR1 SGHNT and CDR2 YYREEE come from the germline V gene (reference sequence). Complete variable domain (other parts from reference TRBV5-4 and TRBJ2-1): ETGVTQSPTHLIKTRGQQVTLRCSSQSGHNTVSWYQQALGQGPQFIFQYYREEENGRGNFPPRFSGLQFPNYSSELNVNALELDDSALYLCASSLVLASYNEQFFGPGTRLTVL.